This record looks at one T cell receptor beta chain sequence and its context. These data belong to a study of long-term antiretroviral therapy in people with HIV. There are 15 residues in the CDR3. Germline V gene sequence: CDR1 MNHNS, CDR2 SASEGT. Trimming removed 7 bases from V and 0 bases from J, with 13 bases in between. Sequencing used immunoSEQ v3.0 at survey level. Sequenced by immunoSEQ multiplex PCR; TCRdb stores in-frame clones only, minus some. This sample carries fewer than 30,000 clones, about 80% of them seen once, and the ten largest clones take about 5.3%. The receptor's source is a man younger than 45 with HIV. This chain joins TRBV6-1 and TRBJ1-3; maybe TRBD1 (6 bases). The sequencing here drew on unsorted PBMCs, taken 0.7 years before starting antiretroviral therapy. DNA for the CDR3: TGTGCCAGCACCGCGGGGGGCCCCTCTGGAAACACCATATATTTT. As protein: CASTAGGPSGNTIYF.